This TCR beta chain was documented in a study of regulatory T cells in long-lasting Graves disease. On the study more broadly: Newly diagnosed Graves' patients took antithyroid drugs under 3 months.

The time point was: newly diagnosed GD, antithyroid drugs for less than 3 months. TCR sequences were obtained from RNA taken from PBMCs. This clonotype was detected only a few times. TCR beta libraries were built with iRepertoire HTBI primers and Arm-PCR of CDR3 regions. A single record per CDR3 protein comes from TCRdb applying MiXCR to the multiplex PCR reads. The sample has about 560,000 distinct CDR3 sequences, more than 15% seen once; the top ten hold about 12%. The same data also went into a second study, on T cells in Graves' hyperthyroidism and ophthalmopathy. That publication notes: Patients aged 18 to 65 had newly diagnosed hyperthyroidism of under 2 months' duration. Uncontrolled infection, other autoimmune disease, pregnancy or lactation led to exclusion.

The sequences come from peripheral blood mononuclear cells (PBMCs), collected at new diagnosis, from a patient treated with antithyroid drugs. The clonotype comes from a man between 18 and 29 years old with Graves disease.

The CDR3 spells CASSSPGGLRGEQDTQYF. The CDR3 coding sequence is TGTGCCAGCAGCTCCCCGGGGGGGCTGAGGGGGGAACAGGATACGCAGTATTTT. V and J are TRBV11-2 and TRBJ2-3; 8 bases are a match to TRBD2. The germline gives CDR1 SGHAT, CDR2 FQNNGV. The CDR3 has 18 amino acids. V was pared by 4 bases and J by 6 bases, with 18 bases of the junction left unmatched.